Described below is a single T cell receptor (beta chain) sequence and its context. Antigen: not known. Clones were read by immunoSEQ multiplex PCR, and TCRdb kept only the in-frame ones, dropping some. The sample includes approximately 99,000 clones, around 89% of them seen just once. The data originate from a study of PD-1 blockade in classical Hodgkin lymphoma. Notes on the study in general: Patients newly diagnosed and complete responders had comparable baseline diversity. CD4+ TCR diversity, unlike CD8+, climbed significantly by C4D1.

The germline V gene has CDR1 SGHRS and CDR2 YFSETQ. V dropped 3 bases and J dropped 4; count of bases not matched to a gene: 9. CDR3 size: 15 residues. The patients all showed relapse after autologous stem cell transplantation, while their brentuximab vedotin exposure varied. The sequence came from a human donor with classical Hodgkin lymphoma. Material: peripheral blood mononuclear cells (PBMCs), obtained before the second cycle of nivolumab. This chain connects TRBV5-1 to TRBJ1-1, with 7 bases lining up with TRBD1. CDR3 in amino acids: CASSYENPGGTEAFF. The CDR3 nucleotides read TGCGCCAGCAGCTACGAAAACCCAGGGGGCACTGAAGCTTTCTTT. Full variable domain (rest looked up from reference TRBV5-1 and TRBJ1-1): KAGVTQTPRYLIKTRGQQVTLSCSPISGHRSVSWYQQTPGQGLQFLFEYFSETQRNKGNFPGRFSGRQFSNSRSEMNVSTLELGDSALYLCASSYENPGGTEAFFGQGTRLTVV.